Shown below are 25 T cell receptor beta chains from a single sample sequenced in a study of blood T cell repertoires in COVID-19 (dated by TCRdb to 2020 to 2021). The method was the immunoSEQ multiplex PCR assay. In TCRdb, the immuneACCESS table is reduced to in-frame sequences with V and J assigned. These tables do not hold every clone; where another copy was compared, an unresolved V gene accounts for under half, and the others remain unexplained. This sample is represented by 300,000 to 400,000 clones; 85% of them were singletons. Approximately 1.9% of the sample is held by the ten biggest clonotypes. Sequencing was performed on PBMCs or T cells enriched from blood (not recorded which). These receptors were obtained from a woman between 25 and 40 years old who had been exposed to COVID-19.

V is TRBV25-1 and J is TRBJ1-6; unclear D gene. Germline lookup yields CDR1 MGHDK and CDR2 SYGVNS. The ends were cut back, 7 bases at V and 7 bases at J, with 17 bases in the middle. The CDR3 contains 15 residues. The CDR3 coding sequence is TGTGCCAGCACTCTCGGGGATTTGGGGAATTCACCCCTCCACTTT. Translation gives CASTLGDLGNSPLHF.

V is TRBV7-9 and J is TRBJ1-1; D gene uncertain. CDR1 SEHNR and CDR2 FQNEAQ come from the germline V gene (reference sequence). The V end lost 1 base, the J end lost 4 bases, and 13 bases lay between the germline ends. This CDR3 is 15 amino acids long. As DNA, the CDR3 is TGTGCCAGCAGCTTAGGAGGGTATGACTCCACTGAAGCTTTCTTT. It codes for CASSLGGYDSTEAFF.

The rearrangement joins TRBV7-2 to TRBJ1-1; 8 bases are shared with TRBD1. The CDR3 runs 14 residues. V lost 1 base, J lost 7 bases, and 5 bases stayed unmatched. In germline, CDR1 is SGHTA, CDR2 FQGNSA. In DNA form, the CDR3 reads TGTGCCAGCAGCTTAGGACAGGGGATCCTTGAAGCTTTCTTT. This translates into CASSLGQGILEAFF.

This chain connects TRBV19 to TRBJ1-1; TRBD1 is a possible D gene (6 bases). V was shortened by 4 bases and J by 4 bases, with 19 bases between the two germline ends. Germline V lookup: CDR1 LNHDA, CDR2 SQIVND (reference sequence). CDR3 length: 16 residues. CDR3 nucleotide sequence: TGTGCCAGTAGTACCTCAAACAGGGTTCTGATCACTGAAGCTTTCTTT. Translated: CASSTSNRVLITEAFF.

This clone has only a few counts. The rearrangement joins TRBV28 to TRBJ2-1, with 9 bases identical to TRBD1. This CDR3 region has 13 residues. V trimming: 10 bases; J trimming: 5 bases; junction bases outside the gene matches: 6. Germline values: CDR1 MDHEN, CDR2 SYDVKM. As DNA, the CDR3 is TGTGCCACGCGGACAGGGGCTAACAATGAGCAGTTCTTC. It specifies CATRTGANNEQFF.

The chain is built from TRBV19 and TRBJ1-3; D gene uncertain. Germline values: CDR1 LNHDA, CDR2 SQIVND (reference sequence). The CDR3 loop spans 14 amino acids. V was trimmed by 6 bases and J by 0 bases, leaving 9 bases between them. The CDR3: CASRLSTSGNTIYF. The CDR3 bases are TGTGCCAGTAGGTTGTCTACCTCTGGAAACACCATATATTTT.

The chain employs TRBV6-1 and TRBJ2-7; TRBD1 matches 9 bases. Germline values: CDR1 MNHNS, CDR2 SASEGT. The trim removed 2 bases at V and 5 bases at J, leaving 4 bases unmatched. This CDR3 has 14 residues. Here the CDR3 reads CASSERGQGNEQYF. CDR3 in DNA: TGTGCCAGCAGTGAAAGGGGACAGGGCAACGAGCAGTACTTC.

This chain connects TRBV28 to TRBJ1-4; 7 bases fit TRBD1. Germline CDR1 reads MDHEN; CDR2 reads SYDVKM. CDR3 size: 16 residues. V shed 5 bases and J 5 bases; nucleotides not matched to a gene: 11. CDR3 bases: TGTGCCAGCAGTGATGGGACAGTTGCGAGGAATGAAAAACTGTTTTTT. Its translation is CASSDGTVARNEKLFF. The variable domain in full, completed from reference TRBV28 and TRBJ1-4, reads DVKVTQSSRYLVKRTGEKVFLECVQDMDHENMFWYRQDPGLGLRLIYFSYDVKMKEKGDIPEGYSVSREKKERFSLILESASTNQTSMYLCASSDGTVARNEKLFFGSGTQLSVL.

The CDR3 region is CASSLIRGQGFGYTF. As DNA, the CDR3 is TGTGCCAGCAGCTTAATTAGGGGACAGGGATTCGGCTACACCTTC. The V call is TRBV7-3, the J call TRBJ1-2; 9 positions match TRBD1. Germline V lookup: CDR1 SGHTA, CDR2 FQGTGA. Unmatched junction bases numbered 8, after V lost 1 base and J lost 8 bases. The CDR3 is 15 residues long.

This chain links TRBV24-1 with TRBJ2-1; 7 nucleotides agree with TRBD2. Germline trimming cut 3 bases from V and 6 bases from J; bases unmatched to any gene: 7. The CDR3 loop spans 15 amino acids. The germline CDR1 and CDR2 sequences are KGHDR and SFDVKD. The DNA of the CDR3 is TGTGCCACCAGTGATCCCCGCGGGGGAGTCAATGAGCAGTTCTTC. Protein: CATSDPRGGVNEQFF.

The gene calls are TRBV25-1 and TRBJ2-1; D unclear. CDR1 is MGHDK and CDR2 is SYGVNS in the germline V gene. The V end was cut by 3 bases, the J end by 3 bases, with 9 bases between. The CDR3 extends over 14 amino acids. The CDR3 coding sequence is TGTGCCAGCAGTGAGGCCCCTAGCTACAATGAGCAGTTCTTC. Translating it yields CASSEAPSYNEQFF.

V usage is TRBV2 and J usage is TRBJ2-5; 10 bases fit TRBD2. Per germline, CDR1 SNHLY and CDR2 FYNNEI. J was trimmed by 6 bases and V by 3 bases; bases with no gene match: 4. The CDR3 spans 14 residues. This chain's CDR3 is CASSDSGGPKTQYF. In DNA form, the CDR3 reads TGTGCCAGCAGTGATAGCGGGGGGCCCAAGACCCAGTACTTC.

As for this clone: The same CDR3 arises from other DNA sequences in this sample as well. This chain uses TRBV28 with TRBJ2-7; possible D gene TRBD2, 7 bases. This CDR3 region has 14 residues. Germline V gives CDR1 MDHEN, CDR2 SYDVKM. V lost 8 bases, J lost 1 base, and 15 bases lay in between. As DNA, the CDR3 is TGTGCCAGCTCTCGGGGAGGGGGGTCCTACGAGCAGTACTTC. As protein: CASSRGGGSYEQYF.

The chain carries TRBV3-1 (or the pseudogene TRBV3-2) and TRBJ1-1; D ambiguous. The CDR3 consists of 15 residues. The V end lost 0 bases, the J end lost 5 bases, and 13 bases lay between the germline ends. Germline loops: CDR1 LGHDT, CDR2 YNNKEL (reference sequence). CDR3 sequence: CASSQDTRAETEAFF. The CDR3 DNA follows: TGTGCCAGCAGCCAAGATACGAGAGCGGAAACTGAAGCTTTCTTT.

The rearrangement joins TRBV29-1 to TRBJ1-1, with D perhaps TRBD1 (5 bases). V lost 6 bases and J lost 5, with 13 bases in between. The CDR3 runs 12 residues. Germline V gives CDR1 SQVTM, CDR2 ANQGSEA. The CDR3 DNA reads TGCAGCGTAACCTGGGGGGGAACTGAAGCTTTCTTT. It translates to CSVTWGGTEAFF.

The CDR3 DNA is TGTGCCAGCAGCTTAGTGAATTCGGACACTACCGAGCAGTACTTC. Protein product: CASSLVNSDTTEQYF. The chain couples TRBV7-8 to TRBJ2-7; D perhaps matches TRBD1 (5 bases). Trimming cost V 1 base and J 6 bases, with 16 bases left between them. The CDR3 spans 15 residues. The germline gives CDR1 SGHVS, CDR2 FQNEAQ.

As concerns this clone: At one boundary the junction diverges from the germline segment, which might be a read error. This chain joins TRBV7-3 and TRBJ2-1, with 10 bases fitting TRBD2. CDR1 and CDR2 from the germline V gene are SGHTA and FQGTGA. The CDR3 contains 17 residues. This chain's CDR3 is CASRLTSGESSYNEQFF. The CDR3 DNA sequence: TGTGCCAGCAGGTTAACTAGCGGGGAAAGCTCCTACAATGAGCAGTTCTTC.

In its sample, this clone was seen a few times. This sample also contains other DNA sequences that code for the same CDR3. The J gene is TRBJ1-2, the V gene TRBV18; 7 bases line up with TRBD1. The CDR3 sequence is 13 residues long. Looked up from germline, CDR1 is KGHSH and CDR2 is LQKENI. After removal of 3 bases from V and 3 bases from J, the junction contained 1 base not matched to a gene. DNA for the CDR3: TGTGCCAGCTCACCTGACAGGGACTATGGCTACACCTTC. It specifies CASSPDRDYGYTF.

The gene calls are TRBV2 and TRBJ1-2, with 11 bases that match TRBD1. J was trimmed by 8 bases and V by 7 bases; bases with no gene match: 9. Germline CDR1 reads SNHLY; CDR2 reads FYNNEI. The CDR3 runs 14 residues. CDR3 in amino acids: CASTPLGTGGGYTF. In DNA form, the CDR3 reads TGTGCCAGCACTCCCCTGGGGACAGGGGGAGGCTACACCTTC.

V is TRBV29-1 and J is TRBJ1-2, with D uncertain. Germline V gene sequence: CDR1 SQVTM, CDR2 ANQGSEA. The CDR3 contains 12 residues. V was shortened by 1 base and J by 8 bases, with 11 bases between the two germline ends. In DNA form, the CDR3 reads TGCAGCGTTGAAGCTGGTCAGCGGGGCTACACCTTC. It specifies CSVEAGQRGYTF.

The V call is TRBV18, the J call TRBJ1-2; TRBD1 aligns across 7 bases. V shed 4 bases, J shed 8 bases, and the junction held 7 bases outside the gene matches. CDR3 length: 13 residues. Germline V gene lookup returns CDR1 KGHSH and CDR2 LQKENI. CDR3 DNA: TGTGCCAGCTCACAGGGGACAGAAGTCGGCTACACCTTC. It translates to CASSQGTEVGYTF.

V usage is TRBV7-6 and J usage is TRBJ2-6; D is undetermined. This CDR3 has 15 amino acids. Germline CDR1 SGHVS, CDR2 FNYEAQ. V lost 1 base and J 0 bases, leaving 4 bases between the germline ends. DNA of the CDR3: TGTGCCAGCAGCTTAGTAATCTCTGGGGCCAACGTCCTGACTTTC. The encoded protein is CASSLVISGANVLTF. Full variable domain (rest looked up from reference TRBV7-6 and TRBJ2-6): GAGVSQSPRYKVTKRGQDVALRCDPISGHVSLYWYRQALGQGPEFLTYFNYEAQQDKSGLPNDRFSAERPEGSISTLTIQRTEQRDSAMYRCASSLVISGANVLTFGAGSRLTVL.

The chain employs TRBV27 and TRBJ1-5, with 11 bases aligning to TRBD1. This CDR3 comprises 17 residues. The trim removed 4 bases at V and 7 bases at J, leaving 12 bases unmatched. Germline V lookup: CDR1 MNHEY, CDR2 SMNVEV (reference sequence). In nucleotides, the CDR3 is TGTGCCAGCAGTTCCACCGCCGGGACAGGGGGAAAACAGCCCCAGCATTTT. Translating gives CASSSTAGTGGKQPQHF.

The V call is TRBV4-3, the J call TRBJ1-4; weak D call: TRBD1 (6 bases). The CDR3 is 16 residues long. Trimming shortened V by 5 bases and J by 0 bases, and 13 bases separated the two germline ends. Per the germline V gene, CDR1 is LGHNA and CDR2 is YSLEER. DNA of the CDR3: TGCGCCAGCAGCGTGGGCAGGGGTGCAACTAATGAAAAACTGTTTTTT. Translated: CASSVGRGATNEKLFF.

The V gene is TRBV19, the J gene TRBJ1-1, with TRBD1 matching over 7 bases. V was clipped by 5 bases and J by 1 base; unmatched bases: 4. The germline CDR1 and CDR2 sequences are LNHDA and SQIVND (reference sequence). The CDR3 is 14 amino acids. CDR3 region: CASSLGQRNTEAFF. CDR3 in DNA: TGTGCCAGTAGTCTGGGACAGAGGAACACTGAAGCTTTCTTT.